The T cell receptor beta chain described here comes from a study of T-cell memory formation after mild COVID-19. V was clipped by 4 bases and J by 2 bases; unmatched bases: 12. The CDR3 loop spans 17 amino acids. TCRdb recomputed calls from the 5' RACE reads with MiXCR, one row per CDR3 protein. This sample has 470,000 or so distinct CDR3 sequences, with 15% to 20% found just once. This sequence originates from an adult woman who had mild COVID-19 (a few samples of this study predate the infection). Cell type and time point are not known. Sequenced sample: PBMCs or a T cell subset sorted from them (not recorded which). The rearrangement links TRBV12-3 or TRBV12-4 to TRBJ1-2, with 8 bases aligning to TRBD1. CDR3 loop: CASSYGRGRKGNYGYTF. CDR3 sequence (DNA): TGTGCCAGCAGTTATGGCAGGGGGCGCAAAGGGAACTATGGCTACACCTTC.